This T cell receptor (beta chain) derives from a study of blood T cell repertoires in COVID-19. Study at large: The United States, Italy and Spain were the sources of the acute and convalescent COVID-19 samples. T cells, B-cell-depleted T cells, or PBMCs supplied cDNA or gDNA.

This CDR3 has 13 residues. From germline, CDR1 is MDHEN and CDR2 SYDVKM. V was pared by 6 bases and J by 4 bases, with 2 bases of the junction left unmatched. Source study methods: From reference gene primer amplification, estimates of nucleated cell counts were derived. Some clones are missing from TCRdb's copy, which holds only in-frame ones; the method was immunoSEQ multiplex PCR. For V, J and clone size, that table is used; D and trimming come from the DNA. Among around 30,000 clones listed, about nine tenths were seen once. This receptor was obtained from a man aged 45-65 years with active or convalescent COVID-19. The sequenced sample consisted of peripheral blood. The V call is TRBV28, the J call TRBJ2-7; 11 positions agree with TRBD2. The CDR3 loop reads CASRTSGIYEQYF. The CDR3, as DNA: TGTGCCAGCAGGACTAGCGGGATTTACGAGCAGTACTTC.